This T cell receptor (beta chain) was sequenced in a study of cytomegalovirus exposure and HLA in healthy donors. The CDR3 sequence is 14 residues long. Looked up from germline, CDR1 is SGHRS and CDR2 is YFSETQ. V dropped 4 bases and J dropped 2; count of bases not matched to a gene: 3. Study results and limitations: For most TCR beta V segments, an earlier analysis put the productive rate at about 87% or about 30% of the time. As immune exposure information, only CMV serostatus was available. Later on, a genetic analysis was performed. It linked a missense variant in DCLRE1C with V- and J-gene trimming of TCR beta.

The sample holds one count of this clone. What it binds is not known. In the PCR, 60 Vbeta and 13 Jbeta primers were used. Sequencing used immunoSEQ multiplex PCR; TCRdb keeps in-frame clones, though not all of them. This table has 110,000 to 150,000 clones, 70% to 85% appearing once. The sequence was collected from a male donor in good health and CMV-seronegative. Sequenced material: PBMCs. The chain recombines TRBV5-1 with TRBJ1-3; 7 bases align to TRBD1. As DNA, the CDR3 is TGCGCCAGCAGCACAGGGGAACCTGGAAACACCATATATTTT. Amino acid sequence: CASSTGEPGNTIYF.